This T cell receptor beta chain was recovered during a study of OX40 agonist ivuxolimab in advanced cancers. Whole-study context: The patients received agonistic anti-OX40 (CD134) antibody ivuxolimab. Study conclusions and caveats: Patients with a partial response at 0.1-3.0 mg/kg had among the lowest clonal expansion. Normalized T-cell clonal expansion was also low in a subset of nonresponders.

As to this clone: The antigen remains undetermined.

Here immunoSEQ multiplex PCR was the method, and the copy in TCRdb shows in-frame clones only, minus some. The sample contains more than 80,000 clones, about 90% of which appear only once. V was pared by 7 bases and J by 1 base, with 8 bases of the junction left unmatched. CDR3 length: 16 residues. Per the germline V gene, CDR1 is SEHNR and CDR2 is FQNEAQ (reference sequence). The clonotype originates from an adult with an advanced solid tumor such as melanoma, head and neck, liver or kidney cancer. Sequencing was performed on CD4+ or CD8+ T cells sorted from blood, taken in a trial of the OX40 agonist ivuxolimab. The J gene is TRBJ2-3, the V gene TRBV7-9, with 10 bases matching TRBD1. The CDR3 here is CASTTWDRGGTDTQYF. The DNA for the CDR3 is TGTGCCAGCACCACTTGGGACAGGGGTGGCACAGATACGCAGTATTTT.